The entry below describes one T cell receptor (beta chain). This sample was taken from a study of blood T cell repertoires in COVID-19. TCRdb's copy holds only in-frame clones and misses some; the assay was immunoSEQ multiplex PCR. The data show 310,000 or so clones, 90% seen once. The CDR3 has 16 amino acids. The V end lost 0 bases, the J end lost 2 bases, and 14 bases lay between the germline ends. This TCR was sampled from a woman under 30 with acute COVID-19. Sequencing was carried out using PBMCs or T cells enriched from blood (not recorded which). V is TRBV6-7 and J is TRBJ2-7, with a tentative D call TRBD1 (5 bases). TRBV6-7 is an ORF, with its function uncertain. CDR3 nucleotides: TGTGCCAGCAGTTACTCGGACGGACATTCTACCTACGAGCAGTACTTC. The encoded protein is CASSYSDGHSTYEQYF.